This T cell receptor (beta chain) was identified in a study of blood T cell repertoires in COVID-19. The assay was immunoSEQ multiplex PCR, and TCRdb's table has in-frame clones only and misses some. The table lists more than 85,000 clones, approximately 82% of them singletons. The CDR3 is made up of 15 amino acids. The trim removed 2 bases at V and 4 bases at J, leaving 5 bases unmatched. In germline, CDR1 is MNHNS, CDR2 SASEGT. The sequenced sample consisted of peripheral blood. V and J are TRBV6-1 and TRBJ2-7; 10 bases match TRBD2. The receptor was derived from a woman aged 80 or older with acute or convalescent COVID-19. This CDR3 reads CASSELASGSYEQYF. CDR3 in DNA: TGTGCCAGCAGTGAATTGGCTAGCGGGAGTTACGAGCAGTACTTC.